The 15 T cell receptor beta chains below all came from one sample that was sequenced in a study of shared clonotypes between healthy human individuals (dated by TCRdb to the early 2020s). Library prep was done by the immunoSEQ multiplex PCR assay. In its TCRdb copy, this immuneACCESS table keeps in-frame sequences only and misses some clones. Where compared with another copy, unresolved V genes explain less than half of these, and the others have no known cause. Within this sample are 1.5 million to 1.9 million clones, with approximately 98% of them counted one time only. About 0.45% of the sample is taken by the ten largest. Source material: naive CD4+ T cells sorted from blood. In the paper's terms, the cell subset or site label means: CD45RA+ positively selected. All receptors come from a man aged 25 to 40 in good health.

This chain joins TRBV5-1 and TRBJ2-5; 8 bases line up with TRBD1. Germline V lookup: CDR1 SGHRS, CDR2 YFSETQ. This CDR3 has 13 residues. The V segment lost 0 bases and the J segment 10 bases; nucleotides outside the gene matches: 5. CDR3 coding DNA: TGCGCCAGCAGCTTGGAGGCAGGGGGCATCCAGTACTTC. Translated: CASSLEAGGIQYF.

V is TRBV28 and J is TRBJ2-7, with 8 bases fitting TRBD1. The CDR3 has 15 amino acids. Germline-derived CDR1 and CDR2 are MDHEN and SYDVKM. The V gene end was trimmed by 4 bases and the J gene end by 9 bases; junction bases not matched to a gene: 14. CDR3 sequence reads: CASSSTGTGIRRQYF. The CDR3 DNA follows: TGTGCCAGCAGTTCAACCGGGACAGGCATCAGGAGGCAGTACTTC.

In the case of this clone: This sample also contains other DNA sequences that code for the same CDR3. This chain links TRBV2 with TRBJ2-7; D unresolved. Germline-derived CDR1 and CDR2 are SNHLY and FYNNEI. Trimming took off 4 bases at V and 3 bases at J, with 4 bases between the two ends. The CDR3 loop spans 11 amino acids. CDR3 nucleotides: TGTGCCAGCAGTGTCAGCTACGAGCAGTACTTC. It is translated as CASSVSYEQYF.

The CDR3 is CASSIRGGRAYNEQFF. CDR3 bases: TGTGCCAGTAGTATTCGTGGCGGGAGGGCCTACAATGAGCAGTTCTTC. This chain connects TRBV19 to TRBJ2-1; 9 bases line up with TRBD2. The ends lost 3 bases at V and 2 bases at J; junction bases unmatched: 5. CDR3 length: 16 residues. Germline CDR1 reads LNHDA; CDR2 reads SQIVND (reference sequence).

This chain links TRBV5-4 with TRBJ1-1; 7 bases are shared with TRBD1. CDR1 and CDR2 (germline): SGHNT, YYREEE (reference sequence). The trim removed 0 bases at V and 0 bases at J, leaving 8 bases unmatched. The CDR3 loop spans 17 amino acids. CDR3 region: CASSLAALGQLNTEAFF. CDR3 nucleotide sequence: TGTGCCAGCAGCTTGGCAGCTCTGGGACAGCTGAACACTGAAGCTTTCTTT.

The chain combines TRBV9 with TRBJ1-1; weak D call: TRBD1 (6 bases). Germline loops: CDR1 SGDLS, CDR2 YYNGEE. The CDR3 extends over 16 amino acids. V was trimmed by 6 bases and J by 2 bases, leaving 20 bases between them. The CDR3 reads CASKTPTGSGNTEAFF. In nucleotides, the CDR3 is TGTGCCAGCAAAACCCCTACAGGGAGTGGTAACACTGAAGCTTTCTTT.

The chain carries TRBV28 and TRBJ2-2; tentatively, D is TRBD2 (5 bases). Germline V gene data show CDR1 as MDHEN and CDR2 as SYDVKM. V lost 3 bases and J 0 bases, leaving 11 bases between the germline ends. This CDR3 is built from 16 residues. In nucleotides, the CDR3 is TGTGCCAGCAGTTTGGCTAGGACTTCGAACACCGGGGAGCTGTTTTTT. Translating gives CASSLARTSNTGELFF.

The V gene is TRBV14, the J gene TRBJ2-2; D unresolved. The ends were cut back, 1 base at V and 4 bases at J, with 1 base in the middle. The germline gives CDR1 SGHDN, CDR2 FVKESK. There are 12 residues in the CDR3. The CDR3 nucleotides read TGTGCCAGCAGCCAAGCCACCGGGGAGCTGTTTTTT. Translating gives CASSQATGELFF.

The rearrangement links TRBV6-6 to TRBJ2-3, with D possibly matching TRBD2 (6 bases). Germline V gene lookup returns CDR1 MNHNY and CDR2 SVGAGI (reference sequence). With 6 bases removed from V and 2 bases from J, the gap between germline ends came to 9 bases. This CDR3 is 13 amino acids long. Here the CDR3 reads CASRGGNTDTQYF. DNA of the CDR3: TGTGCCAGCAGAGGCGGGAACACAGATACGCAGTATTTT.

This chain connects TRBV15 to TRBJ2-5; 7 nucleotides agree with TRBD1. The end of the DNA is better explained by TRBJ2-7, so the J call may be wrong. The CDR3 spans 15 residues. Germline V gene sequence: CDR1 LNHNV, CDR2 YYDKDF (reference sequence). CDR3: CATSRPGQRHYEQYF. In DNA, the CDR3 is TGTGCCACCAGCAGGCCGGGACAGAGACACTACGAGCAGTACTTC.

J is TRBJ2-6 and V is TRBV2; D unresolved. CDR1 and CDR2 from the germline V gene are SNHLY and FYNNEI. V gave up 4 bases and J gave up 0 bases, with 4 bases separating them. This CDR3 is 14 amino acids long. CDR3 bases: TGTGCCAGCAGTGCCCCCTCTGGGGCCAACGTCCTGACTTTC. It translates to CASSAPSGANVLTF.

The chain combines TRBV19 with TRBJ2-2; D possibly corresponds to TRBD1 (6 bases). V lost 4 bases to trimming and J lost 4 bases, with 10 bases between them. This CDR3 spans 14 amino acids. Germline V lookup: CDR1 LNHDA, CDR2 SQIVND (reference sequence). CDR3: CASSKTGSTGELFF. The CDR3 DNA follows: TGTGCCAGTAGTAAAACAGGGAGCACCGGGGAGCTGTTTTTT.

The chain recombines TRBV27 with TRBJ2-7; TRBD1 is a possible D gene (5 bases). Trimming shortened V by 0 bases and J by 7 bases, and 13 bases separated the two germline ends. This CDR3 contains 14 residues. In germline, CDR1 is MNHEY, CDR2 SMNVEV (reference sequence). CDR3 in amino acids: CASSLSRGSKEQYF. The CDR3 bases are TGTGCCAGCAGTTTATCTAGGGGATCGAAGGAGCAGTACTTC.

This chain joins TRBV27 and TRBJ2-5; D may be TRBD1 (5 bases). From germline, CDR1 is MNHEY and CDR2 SMNVEV (reference sequence). The ends were cut back, 0 bases at V and 2 bases at J, with 16 bases in the middle. CDR3 length: 17 residues. In DNA, the CDR3 is TGTGCCAGCAGTTTATCTTTTGTGAGACGACAGCAAGAGACCCAGTACTTC. It codes for CASSLSFVRRQQETQYF.

The J gene is TRBJ2-1, the V gene TRBV19, with 16 bases matching TRBD2. The CDR3 contains 17 residues. CDR1 LNHDA and CDR2 SQIVND come from the germline V gene (reference sequence). V trimming: 7 bases; J trimming: 10 bases; junction bases outside the gene matches: 13. The CDR3 reads CASMTAGLAGGPWEQFF. CDR3 in DNA: TGTGCCAGTATGACCGCGGGACTAGCGGGAGGGCCATGGGAGCAGTTCTTC. Drawing the rest from reference TRBV19 and TRBJ2-1, the complete variable domain is DGGITQSPKYLFRKEGQNVTLSCEQNLNHDAMYWYRQDPGQGLRLIYYSQIVNDFQKGDIAEGYSVSREKKESFPLTVTSAQKNPTAFYLCASMTAGLAGGPWEQFFGPGTRLTVL.